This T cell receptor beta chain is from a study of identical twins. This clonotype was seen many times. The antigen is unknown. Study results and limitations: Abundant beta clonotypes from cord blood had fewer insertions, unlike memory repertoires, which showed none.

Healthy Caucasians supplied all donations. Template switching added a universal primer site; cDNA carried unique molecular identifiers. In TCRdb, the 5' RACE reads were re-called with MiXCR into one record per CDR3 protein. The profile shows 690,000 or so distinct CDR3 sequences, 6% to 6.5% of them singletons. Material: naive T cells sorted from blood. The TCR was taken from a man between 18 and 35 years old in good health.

CDR3 loop: CASSPPREGYGYTF. The CDR3 DNA follows: TGTGCCAGCAGCCCACCCCGAGAGGGTTATGGCTACACCTTC. The chain uses TRBV7-2 and TRBJ1-2, with no clear D. CDR3 length equals 14 residues. Germline CDR1 is SGHTA and CDR2 is FQGNSA. V shed 5 bases and J shed 5 bases, with 15 bases lying between them.